This T cell receptor (beta chain) emerged from a study of CD8 T cells in ankylosing spondylitis. Regarding this clonotype: Its antigen is not identified.

Per the germline V gene, CDR1 is SGHRS and CDR2 is YFSETQ. The CDR3 is 13 amino acids. Deletions cut 2 bases from V and 8 bases from J, with 11 bases between. Study outcomes and limitations: Earlier literature documents some of the motif variants in reactive arthritis synovial fluid and blood.

TCRdb independently ran MiXCR on the 5' RACE reads; one entry per CDR3 protein. Here the sample spans a few hundred thousand distinct CDR3 sequences, about 19% being singletons. This rearrangement joins TRBV5-1 to TRBJ2-1; D is unclear. The specimen sequenced was blood, either unsorted or a sorted T cell fraction (not recorded which). This TCR came from a male donor with ankylosing spondylitis or in good health (not recorded which). The CDR3 is CASSFNFGYEQFF. The CDR3 DNA follows: TGCGCCAGCAGCTTTAATTTCGGGTATGAGCAGTTCTTC. The whole variable domain, remainder taken from reference TRBV5-1 and TRBJ2-1, is KAGVTQTPRYLIKTRGQQVTLSCSPISGHRSVSWYQQTPGQGLQFLFEYFSETQRNKGNFPGRFSGRQFSNSRSEMNVSTLELGDSALYLCASSFNFGYEQFFGPGTRLTVL.